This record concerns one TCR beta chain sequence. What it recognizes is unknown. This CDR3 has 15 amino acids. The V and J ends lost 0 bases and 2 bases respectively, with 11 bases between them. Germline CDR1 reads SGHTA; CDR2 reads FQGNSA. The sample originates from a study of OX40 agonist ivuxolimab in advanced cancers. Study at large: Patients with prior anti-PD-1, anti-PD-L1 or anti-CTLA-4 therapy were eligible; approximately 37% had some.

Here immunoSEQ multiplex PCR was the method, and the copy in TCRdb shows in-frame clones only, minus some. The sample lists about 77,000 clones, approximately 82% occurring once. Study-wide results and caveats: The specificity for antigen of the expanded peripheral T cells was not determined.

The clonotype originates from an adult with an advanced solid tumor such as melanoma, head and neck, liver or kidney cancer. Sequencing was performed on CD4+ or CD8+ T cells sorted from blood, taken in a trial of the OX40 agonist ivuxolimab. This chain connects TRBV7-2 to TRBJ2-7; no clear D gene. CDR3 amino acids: CASSLAGDPTYEQYF. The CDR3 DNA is TGTGCCAGCAGCTTAGCCGGCGACCCAACCTACGAGCAGTACTTC.